The rows below give T cell receptor beta chains drawn from one sample of a study of PD-1 blockade in classical Hodgkin lymphoma. The assay was immunoSEQ multiplex PCR, and TCRdb's table has in-frame clones only and misses some. The sample yields under 30,000 clones, around 70% seen once. Sequences were derived from peripheral blood mononuclear cells (PBMCs), sampled before the second cycle of nivolumab. The receptors come from a human donor with classical Hodgkin lymphoma. Each CDR3 is given with its conserved first and last residue. D genes are given only for firm matches. Size is stated for part of the rows, as once, few or many counts, or as a class when the clone is expanded.

>TRBD1|TRBJ2-3|16|TRBV18|once
TGTGCCAGCTCAACGGACGGCCAGGGGGCAAAAGATACGCAGTATTTT
CASSTDGQGAKDTQYF
>NA|TRBJ1-2|13|TRBV30|NA
TGTGCCTGGAATCGACCGGAATCTGGGGGCTACACCTTC
CAWNRPESGGYTF
>NA|TRBJ2-1|16|TRBV14|few
TGTGCCAGCAGCCAAGATTGGGGACGCTCCTACAATGAGCAGTTCTTC
CASSQDWGRSYNEQFF
>NA|TRBJ2-2|16|TRBV21-1|NA
TGTGCCAGCAGCAAAGACAAGGAAGAGAACACCGGGGAGCTGTTTTTT
CASSKDKEENTGELFF
>NA|TRBJ1-2|14|TRBV6-1|few
TGTGCCAGCAGTGATTATGTTGCCAACTATGGCTACACCTTC
CASSDYVANYGYTF
>NA|TRBJ2-5|13|TRBV25-1|NA
TGTGCCAGTGGGACCCAGGGGGGGGAGACCCAGTACTTC
CASGTQGGETQYF
>NA|TRBJ1-6|13|TRBV28|NA
TGTGCCAGCAGGGACAGTCATAATTCACCCCTCCACTTT
CASRDSHNSPLHF
>NA|TRBJ2-7|13|TRBV6-5|NA
TGTGCCAGCAGTTACTCCGAAGCCTACGAGCAGTACTTC
CASSYSEAYEQYF
>TRBD1|TRBJ1-2|13|TRBV19|NA
TGTGCCAGTAGTACGGGACAGGGTCATGGCTACACCTTC
CASSTGQGHGYTF
>NA|TRBJ2-3|12|TRBV11-3|NA
TGTGCCAGCAGCCCTACAGGGGATACGCAGTATTTT
CASSPTGDTQYF
>TRBD2|TRBJ2-3|14|TRBV19|NA
TGTGCCAGTGCCCTAGCGGGGGGCACAGATACGCAGTATTTT
CASALAGGTDTQYF
>NA|TRBJ1-6|15|TRBV7-9|NA
TGTGCCAGCAGCCCTCAGGCAGGGGAAAATTCACCCCTCCACTTT
CASSPQAGENSPLHF
>NA|TRBJ2-7|14|TRBV5-4|NA
TGTGCCAGCAGCTTGACGGATGACTCCTACGAGCAGTACTTC
CASSLTDDSYEQYF
>NA|TRBJ1-1|15|TRBV10-3|few
TGTGCCATCAGTGAGTCGGGTGGGGCGCGGACTGAAGCTTTCTTT
CAISESGGARTEAFF
>NA|TRBJ1-2|12|TRBV28|once
TGTGCCAGCAGTTTGAGGGGCTATGGCTACACCTTC
CASSLRGYGYTF
>NA|TRBJ1-4|15|TRBV5-1|once
TGCGCCAGCAGCTTGGGGGCAGCAACTAATGAAAAACTGTTTTTT
CASSLGAATNEKLFF
>NA|TRBJ2-1|12|TRBV11-2|NA
TGTGCCAGCAGCTCGGCGGGCGATGAGCAGTTCTTC
CASSSAGDEQFF
>NA|TRBJ2-1|14|TRBV27|NA
TGTGCCAGCCGCACCCGGGACACAAGCCTTGAGCAGTTCTTC
CASRTRDTSLEQFF
>NA|TRBJ1-6|14|TRBV11-2|NA
TGTGCCAGCAGCCTAGGCGGGTCTAATTCACCCCTCCACTTT
CASSLGGSNSPLHF
>NA|TRBJ1-4|17|TRBV12-5|few
TGTGCTATCCTCTCCCCGGACAGCGCTACAACTAATGAAAAACTGTTTTTT
CAILSPDSATTNEKLFF
>NA|TRBJ2-7|14|TRBV6-6|NA
TGTGCCAGCAGTTACGCTACAGGACCCTACGAGCAGTACTTC
CASSYATGPYEQYF
>NA|TRBJ1-2|15|TRBV9|once
TGTGCCAGCAGCGTAGACCCAGGAACTAACTATGGCTACACCTTC
CASSVDPGTNYGYTF
>NA|TRBJ2-5|15|TRBV28|NA
TGTGCCAGCAGTCGCGCGGAGGGGGACCAAGAGACCCAGTACTTC
CASSRAEGDQETQYF
>NA|TRBJ2-7|15|TRBV27|NA
TGTGCCAGCAGCCGCTCGGGGACCCGAACCTACGAGCAGTACTTC
CASSRSGTRTYEQYF
>NA|TRBJ2-1|13|TRBV28|few
TGTGCCAGCAGCCGGGATAACTACAATGAGCAGTTCTTC
CASSRDNYNEQFF
>TRBD1|TRBJ2-7|13|TRBV6-5|medium-sized
TGTGCCAGCCGGGACAGAGTGTATGGCGAGCAGTACTTC
CASRDRVYGEQYF
>NA|TRBJ2-5|13|TRBV6-1|few
TGTGCCAGCAGTGAACAGGGTCGAGAGACCCAGTACTTC
CASSEQGRETQYF
>TRBD1|TRBJ2-5|14|TRBV2|NA
TGTGCCAGCAGTCGCGGACAGGGGCAAGAGACCCAGTACTTC
CASSRGQGQETQYF
>NA|TRBJ2-7|12|TRBV2|few
TGTGCCAGCAACCCTGGGTTCTACGAGCAGTACTTC
CASNPGFYEQYF
>TRBD2|TRBJ2-7|22|TRBV28|NA
TGTGCCAGCAGTTTCCGGACCACGGGGTGGCTAGCGGGGGGCCTGAACTCCTACGAGCAGTACTTC
CASSFRTTGWLAGGLNSYEQYF
>TRBD1|TRBJ1-2|12|TRBV2|NA
TGTGCCAGCAGTCAGGGGGACTATGGCTACACCTTC
CASSQGDYGYTF
>TRBD1|TRBJ1-3|17|TRBV5-1|NA
TGCGCCAGCAAGGGACAGTTAAGGGGGGACTCTGGAAACACCATATATTTT
CASKGQLRGDSGNTIYF
>NA|TRBJ2-1|13|TRBV7-9|NA
TGTGCCAGCAGCCTTACAGGGCTCAATGAGCAGTTCTTC
CASSLTGLNEQFF
>TRBD1|TRBJ1-2|15|TRBV28|NA
TGTGCCAGCAGTCGACAGGGGGGTGGAAACTATGGCTACACCTTC
CASSRQGGGNYGYTF
>NA|TRBJ1-4|12|TRBV7-9|NA
TGTGCCAGCAGGGTCGGCGTGGAAAAACTGTTTTTT
CASRVGVEKLFF
>NA|TRBJ1-5|15|TRBV4-1|few
TGCGCCAGCAGCCAACCGGGACGGGAGAATCAGCCCCAGCATTTT
CASSQPGRENQPQHF
>TRBD1|TRBJ2-1|16|TRBV27|NA
TGTGCCAGCAGTTTATCCACAGGGGGAACTTACAATGAGCAGTTCTTC
CASSLSTGGTYNEQFF
>NA|TRBJ2-3|13|TRBV6-5|NA
TGTGCCAGCAGTTACTCCTTTGGAAGCACGCAGTATTTT
CASSYSFGSTQYF
>NA|TRBJ2-2|18|TRBV4-2|few
TGTGCCAGCAGCCAAGATTTGGAGAAAAGGGACCTAACCGGGGAGCTGTTTTTT
CASSQDLEKRDLTGELFF
>NA|TRBJ2-2|15|TRBV6-6|NA
TGTGCCAGCAGTTACTCGGGTGGGGTTACCGGGGAGCTGTTTTTT
CASSYSGGVTGELFF
>NA|TRBJ2-3|14|TRBV2|NA
TGTGCCATCACAGGGAAAAGTCGCACAGATACGCAGTATTTT
CAITGKSRTDTQYF
>NA|TRBJ1-2|12|TRBV19|medium-sized
TGTGCCAGTTCCCAGGAGAATTATGGCTACACCTTC
CASSQENYGYTF
>NA|TRBJ2-4|18|TRBV27|few
TGTGCCAGCAGTTGCTACACCCGGGCGGAGGAAGCCAAAAACATTCAGTACTTC
CASSCYTRAEEAKNIQYF
>NA|TRBJ2-3|17|TRBV13|NA
TGTGCCAGCAGCCCCCGGAGGGGGGGACAGGATGCAGATACGCAGTATTTT
CASSPRRGGQDADTQYF
>NA|TRBJ2-4|14|TRBV6-1|NA
TGTGCCAGCAGCGAGGAGGGTCGCAAAAACATTCAGTACTTC
CASSEEGRKNIQYF
>NA|TRBJ2-1|13|TRBV7-9|NA
TGTGCCAGCAGCTTCTCCCTAGACAATGAGCAGTTCTTC
CASSFSLDNEQFF